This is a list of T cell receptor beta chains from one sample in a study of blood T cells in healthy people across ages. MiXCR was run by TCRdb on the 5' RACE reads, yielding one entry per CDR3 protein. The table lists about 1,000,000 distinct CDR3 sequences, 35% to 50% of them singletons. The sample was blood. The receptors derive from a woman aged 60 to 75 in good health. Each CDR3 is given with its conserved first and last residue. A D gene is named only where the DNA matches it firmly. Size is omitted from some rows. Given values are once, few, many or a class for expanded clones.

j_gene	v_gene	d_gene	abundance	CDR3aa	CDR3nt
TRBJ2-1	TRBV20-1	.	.	CSARFPSPDNEQFF	TGCAGTGCTAGATTCCCCTCACCAGACAATGAGCAGTTCTTC
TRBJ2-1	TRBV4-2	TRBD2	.	CASSQLREGLRNEQFF	TGTGCCAGCAGCCAACTGCGGGAGGGGCTTAGGAATGAGCAGTTCTTC
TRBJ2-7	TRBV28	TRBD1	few	CASSMTGGTYEQYF	TGTGCCAGCAGTATGACAGGGGGCACCTACGAGCAGTACTTC
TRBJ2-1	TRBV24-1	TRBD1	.	CATSDWTGGDEQFF	TGTGCCACCAGTGATTGGACAGGGGGCGATGAGCAGTTCTTC
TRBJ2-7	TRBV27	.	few	CASSPGFYYEQYF	TGTGCCAGCAGTCCAGGTTTCTACTACGAGCAGTACTTC
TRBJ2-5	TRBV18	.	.	CASSPLDTETQYF	TGTGCCAGCTCACCATTAGATACGGAGACCCAGTACTTC
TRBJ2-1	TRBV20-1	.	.	CSARVQRVDIHNEQFF	TGCAGTGCTAGAGTCCAGCGCGTGGATATCCACAATGAGCAGTTCTTC
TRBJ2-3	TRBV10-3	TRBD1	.	CAIRGTGNTDTQYF	TGTGCCATCAGGGGGACAGGGAACACAGATACGCAGTATTTT
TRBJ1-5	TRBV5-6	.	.	CASSRRGNQPQHF	TGTGCCAGCAGCAGAAGGGGTAATCAGCCCCAGCATTTT
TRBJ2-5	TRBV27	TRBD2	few	CASSSVSGRGETQYF	TGTGCCAGCAGTTCGGTAAGCGGGAGAGGAGAGACCCAGTACTTC
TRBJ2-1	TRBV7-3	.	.	CASSSIPPSNGLKNNEQFF	TGTGCCAGCAGCTCCATTCCCCCCTCGAACGGACTTAAGAACAATGAGCAGTTCTTC
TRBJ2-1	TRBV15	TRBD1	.	CATSSRGTVDNEQFF	TGTGCCACCAGCAGTAGGGGGACAGTCGACAATGAGCAGTTCTTC
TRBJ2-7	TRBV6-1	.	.	CASSERLGSGQYF	TGTGCCAGCAGTGAAAGGTTAGGGTCCGGGCAGTACTTC
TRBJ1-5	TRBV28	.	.	CASSLVADNQPQHF	TGTGCCAGCAGTTTAGTGGCTGACAATCAGCCCCAGCATTTT
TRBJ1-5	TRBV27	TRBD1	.	CASSLSPPPDRGNQPQHF	TGTGCCAGCAGTTTATCTCCTCCTCCGGACAGGGGCAATCAGCCCCAGCATTTT
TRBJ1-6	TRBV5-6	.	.	CASSPAVGNSPLHF	TGTGCCAGCAGCCCAGCAGTGGGAAATTCACCCCTCCACTTT
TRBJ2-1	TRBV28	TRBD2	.	CASSLPRGLAGANEQFF	TGTGCCAGCAGTTTACCTAGGGGCCTAGCGGGAGCCAATGAGCAGTTCTTC
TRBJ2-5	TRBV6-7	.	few	CASKVVVQETQYF	TGTGCCAGCAAAGTAGTCGTCCAAGAGACCCAGTACTTC
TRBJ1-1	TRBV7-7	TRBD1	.	CASSSGGIAEAFF	TGTGCTAGCAGCTCAGGGGGAATTGCTGAAGCTTTCTTT
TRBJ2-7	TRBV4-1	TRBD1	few	CASTSRPRGTESYEQYF	TGCGCCAGCACTTCCCGCCCCAGGGGGACAGAATCCTACGAGCAGTACTTC
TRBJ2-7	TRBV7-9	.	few	CASSTLTASLGYEQYF	TGTGCCAGCAGCACCCTAACAGCGTCCTTGGGCTACGAGCAGTACTTC
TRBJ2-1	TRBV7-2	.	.	CASSFTTSTSYNEQFF	TGTGCCAGCAGCTTTACTACATCTACGTCCTACAATGAGCAGTTCTTC
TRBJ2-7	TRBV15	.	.	CATSRDFYEQYF	TGTGCCACCAGCAGAGATTTTTACGAGCAGTACTTC
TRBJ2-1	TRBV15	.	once	CATSRDLGRNYNEQFF	TGTGCCACCAGCAGAGATTTAGGGCGGAACTACAATGAGCAGTTCTTC
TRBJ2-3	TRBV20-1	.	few	CSARDPVGTDTQYF	TGCAGTGCTAGAGATCCGGTGGGCACAGATACGCAGTATTTT
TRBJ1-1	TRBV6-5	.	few	CASRNRDTEAFF	TGTGCCAGCAGAAACAGGGATACTGAAGCTTTCTTT
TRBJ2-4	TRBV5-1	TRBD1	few	CASSSGQGGRNIQYF	TGCGCCAGCAGCTCGGGACAGGGTGGGCGAAACATTCAGTACTTC
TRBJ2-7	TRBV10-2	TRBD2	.	CASSPRRREGDEQYF	TGCGCCAGCAGCCCTAGACGACGGGAGGGTGACGAGCAGTACTTC
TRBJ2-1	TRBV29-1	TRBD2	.	CSVEGLAGGSESYNEQFF	TGCAGCGTTGAAGGACTAGCGGGAGGGTCGGAGTCCTACAATGAGCAGTTCTTC
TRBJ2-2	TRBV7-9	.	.	CASTEMGPGELFF	TGTGCCAGCACCGAGATGGGGCCCGGGGAGCTGTTTTTT
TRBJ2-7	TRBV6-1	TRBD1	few	CATQGARDEQYF	TGTGCCACTCAGGGGGCGCGCGACGAGCAGTACTTC
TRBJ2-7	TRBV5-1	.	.	CASSFSVGGYEQYF	TGCGCCAGCAGCTTTAGTGTGGGGGGTTACGAGCAGTACTTC
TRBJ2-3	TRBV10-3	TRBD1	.	CAISVDRGYGDTQYF	TGTGCCATCAGTGTGGACAGGGGGTATGGAGATACGCAGTATTTT
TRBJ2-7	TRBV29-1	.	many	CSLLDSGEQYF	TGCAGCCTACTGGACAGCGGTGAGCAGTACTTC
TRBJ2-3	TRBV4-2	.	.	CASSQEKQGIRSGTDTQYF	TGTGCCAGCAGCCAAGAAAAACAGGGAATTCGTAGTGGCACAGATACGCAGTATTTT
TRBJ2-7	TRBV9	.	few	CASSVAPYEQYF	TGTGCCAGCAGCGTAGCCCCCTACGAGCAGTACTTC
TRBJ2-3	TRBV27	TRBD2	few	CASSWERESTDTQYF	TGTGCCAGCAGTTGGGAGCGGGAGAGCACAGATACGCAGTATTTT
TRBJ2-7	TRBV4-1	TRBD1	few	CASSQRTGTYEQYF	TGCGCCAGCAGCCAGAGGACAGGGACCTACGAGCAGTACTTC
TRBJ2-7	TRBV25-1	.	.	CATGPSGGTYEQYF	TGTGCCACCGGGCCCTCTGGGGGAACCTACGAGCAGTACTTC
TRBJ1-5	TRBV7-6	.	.	CASSLLPTNQPQHF	TGTGCCAGCAGCTTACTTCCGACTAATCAGCCCCAGCATTTT
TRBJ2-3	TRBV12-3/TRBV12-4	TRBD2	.	CASSSYLGLADTDTQYF	TGTGCCAGCAGCTCCTACCTAGGACTAGCGGACACAGATACGCAGTATTTT
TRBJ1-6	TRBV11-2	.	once	CASSLRGVNFGSPLHF	TGTGCCAGCAGCCTCCGTGGGGTTAACTTTGGGTCACCCCTCCACTTT
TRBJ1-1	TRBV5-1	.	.	CASSLDRTTEAFF	TGCGCCAGCAGCTTGGATCGGACCACTGAAGCTTTCTTT
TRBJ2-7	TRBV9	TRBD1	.	CASSLQGPPYEQYF	TGTGCCAGCAGCCTACAGGGGCCACCCTACGAGCAGTACTTC
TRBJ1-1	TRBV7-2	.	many	CASSLVAGGIGTEAFF	TGTGCCAGCAGCTTAGTGGCGGGGGGAATTGGAACTGAAGCTTTCTTT
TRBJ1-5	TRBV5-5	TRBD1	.	CASKGATVGSNQPQHF	TGTGCCAGCAAGGGGGCGACAGTCGGTAGCAATCAGCCCCAGCATTTT
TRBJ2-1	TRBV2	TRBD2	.	CASSVGGGRMNEQFF	TGTGCCAGCAGTGTCGGTGGCGGGAGGATGAATGAGCAGTTCTTC
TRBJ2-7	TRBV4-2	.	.	CASSQTRPPGYEQYF	TGTGCCAGCAGCCAAACTCGTCCCCCGGGCTACGAGCAGTACTTC
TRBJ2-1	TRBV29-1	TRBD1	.	CSVDRTGSNEQFF	TGCAGCGTTGATCGGACAGGGAGCAATGAGCAGTTCTTC
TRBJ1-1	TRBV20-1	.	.	CSARDRARGTEAFF	TGCAGTGCTAGAGACCGGGCCCGAGGGACTGAAGCTTTCTTT
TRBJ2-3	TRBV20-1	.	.	CSAGIDTQYF	TGCAGTGCGGGGATTGATACGCAGTATTTT
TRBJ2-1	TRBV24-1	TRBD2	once	CATSDLGTSGSKGYNEQFF	TGTGCCACCAGTGATCTTGGGACTAGCGGGAGTAAGGGCTACAATGAGCAGTTCTTC
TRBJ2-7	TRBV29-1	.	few	CSVAQTYEQYF	TGCAGCGTTGCACAGACCTACGAGCAGTACTTC